Following are 20 T cell receptor beta chains from one sample sequenced in a study of PD-L1 blockade in urothelial cancer (dated by TCRdb to the late 2010s). Libraries were prepared through the immunoSEQ multiplex PCR assay. What TCRdb holds here is the immuneACCESS table cut down to in-frame rearrangements. Part of the clones is not present; checked against another copy, under half of the missing clones reflect an unresolved V gene, and the others are unexplained. The sample contains 90,000 or so clones, roughly 90% of them found a single time. The ten biggest clones cover around 1.5% of the sample. Taken with the paper, the label for time point translates to: pretreatment peripheral blood. The material was PBMCs, obtained around atezolizumab (anti-PD-L1) treatment. The source is a man in his fifties or sixties with urothelial cancer.

This clone showed up just once. The chain joins TRBV13 to TRBJ2-3; 7 bases are a match to TRBD1. V lost 2 bases, J lost 2 bases, and 4 bases stayed unmatched. Germline V gene data show CDR1 as PRHDT and CDR2 as FYEKMQ (reference sequence). The CDR3 contains 15 residues. CDR3 sequence (DNA): TGTGCCAGCAGCTTACGAGGGGGCGCCACAGATACGCAGTATTTT. Its protein is CASSLRGGATDTQYF.

This chain joins TRBV29-1 and TRBJ2-2, with 8 nucleotides matching TRBD1. The CDR3 sequence is 16 residues long. Germline lookup yields CDR1 SQVTM and CDR2 ANQGSEA. Trimming took 0 bases from V and 6 from J; bases not matched to a gene: 9. Written as DNA, the CDR3 is TGCAGCGTTGAAGATAGGCAGGGGGCTAGTCCCGGGGAGCTGTTTTTT. Translated, it gives CSVEDRQGASPGELFF.

The chain has TRBV5-4 and TRBJ2-5; 16 bases are shared with TRBD2. Unmatched junction bases numbered 7, after V lost 4 bases and J lost 4 bases. The CDR3 runs 17 residues. CDR1 and CDR2 (germline): SGHNT, YYREEE (reference sequence). The CDR3 protein is CASSGTSGGAVLETQYF. CDR3 bases: TGTGCCAGCAGCGGGACTAGCGGGGGGGCGGTTCTAGAGACCCAGTACTTC.

The count of this clone is one. The J gene is TRBJ1-1, the V gene TRBV5-6; no clear D. CDR1 is SGHDT and CDR2 is YYEEEE in the germline V gene. V was trimmed by 0 bases and J by 1 base, leaving 16 bases between them. This CDR3 region has 17 residues. In nucleotides, the CDR3 is TGTGCCAGCAGCTTGGGTCCACCCACTGATGGGAACACTGAAGCTTTCTTT. Residues: CASSLGPPTDGNTEAFF.

This rearrangement joins TRBV7-2 to TRBJ2-3, with 15 bases aligning to TRBD2. There are 20 residues in the CDR3. V gave up 0 bases and J gave up 4 bases; unmatched junction bases: 11. Germline values: CDR1 SGHTA, CDR2 FQGNSA. CDR3 nucleotides: TGTGCCAGCAGCTTAGCTCTAGGACTAGCGGGAGGGAGTATGCCAGATACGCAGTATTTT. Protein product: CASSLALGLAGGSMPDTQYF.

The chain recombines TRBV19 with TRBJ1-5; tentative D call: TRBD1 (5 bases). Germline values: CDR1 LNHDA, CDR2 SQIVND (reference sequence). The CDR3 has 13 residues. V was pared by 3 bases and J by 7 bases, with 10 bases between. CDR3 sequence: CASSIGREQPQHF. The CDR3 nucleotides are TGTGCCAGTAGTATTGGCAGGGAACAGCCCCAGCATTTT.

The V gene is TRBV11-2, the J gene TRBJ2-5; the match to TRBD2 covers 9 bases. CDR1 is SGHAT and CDR2 is FQNNGV in the germline V gene. The ends lost 4 bases at V and 2 bases at J; junction bases unmatched: 8. There are 16 residues in the CDR3. CDR3 sequence reads: CASSSTRAGGQETQYF. The CDR3 nucleotides are TGTGCCAGCAGCTCAACCCGTGCGGGAGGGCAAGAGACCCAGTACTTC.

This chain links TRBV18 with TRBJ1-2, with TRBD1 matching 7 bases. This CDR3 has 13 amino acids. V was clipped by 3 bases and J by 5 bases; unmatched bases: 3. The V gene's germline CDR1 is KGHSH and CDR2 LQKENI. Written as DNA, the CDR3 is TGTGCCAGCTCACCCCCGGGACAGTATGGCTACACCTTC. It codes for CASSPPGQYGYTF. Complete variable domain (other parts from reference TRBV18 and TRBJ1-2): NAGVMQNPRHLVRRRGQEARLRCSPMKGHSHVYWYRQLPEEGLKFMVYLQKENIIDESGMPKERFSAEFPKEGPSILRIQQVVRGDSAAYFCASSPPGQYGYTFGSGTRLTVV.

The J gene is TRBJ1-3, the V gene TRBV2; maybe TRBD1 (6 bases). The CDR3 has 16 amino acids. Trimming removed 3 bases from V and 1 base from J, with 13 bases in between. Germline V gene sequence: CDR1 SNHLY, CDR2 FYNNEI. CDR3 loop: CASSEGLGGSGNTIYF. The CDR3 nucleotides read TGTGCCAGCAGTGAGGGGTTAGGGGGATCTGGAAACACCATATATTTT.

The V and J genes are TRBV4-2 and TRBJ2-7; TRBD2 aligns across 15 bases. Germline V lookup: CDR1 LGHNA, CDR2 YNFKEQ. V gave up 2 bases and J gave up 7 bases; unmatched junction bases: 6. The CDR3 extends over 16 amino acids. The CDR3 nucleotides are TGTGCCAGCAGCCAACACGGACTAGCGGGGGGGGAAGAGCAGTACTTC. Its protein product is CASSQHGLAGGEEQYF.

The rearrangement uses TRBV10-3 and TRBJ2-5; TRBD2 agrees at 8 bases. V lost 7 bases, J lost 5 bases, and 3 bases stayed unmatched. Germline V lookup: CDR1 ENHRY, CDR2 SYGVKD. The CDR3 spans 12 residues. The CDR3 DNA reads as TGTGCCATCAATTCGGGAGGGGAGACCCAGTACTTC. This translates into CAINSGGETQYF.

The V and J genes are TRBV7-9 and TRBJ2-1; D ambiguous. V was cut by 3 bases and J by 4 bases, with 10 bases left in between. Germline V gene lookup returns CDR1 SEHNR and CDR2 FQNEAQ (reference sequence). The length of the CDR3 is 14 residues. In nucleotides, the CDR3 is TGTGCCAGCAGCTTTGACACTTCTTACAATGAGCAGTTCTTC. This encodes CASSFDTSYNEQFF.

The chain employs TRBV9 and TRBJ2-6, with 7 bases that match TRBD1. The length of the CDR3 is 17 residues. V trimming: 4 bases; J trimming: 3 bases; junction bases outside the gene matches: 10. The germline gives CDR1 SGDLS, CDR2 YYNGEE. DNA of the CDR3: TGTGCCAGCAGCATCAGTGAAGGGGGCCATGGGGCCAACGTCCTGACTTTC. This sequence encodes CASSISEGGHGANVLTF.

The rearrangement uses TRBV28 and TRBJ2-3, with 16 bases lining up with TRBD2. V was clipped by 6 bases and J by 4 bases; unmatched bases: 19. The CDR3 covers 21 residues. Germline V gene data show CDR1 as MDHEN and CDR2 as SYDVKM. CDR3 coding DNA: TGTGCCAGCAGCCCATCGAGAGCCGGGACTAGCGGGAGGGCCTGGGCAGATACGCAGTATTTT. Amino acids: CASSPSRAGTSGRAWADTQYF.

This clone was found once. The V and J genes are TRBV19 and TRBJ1-1; 7 nucleotides match TRBD1. V trimming: 4 bases; J trimming: 1 base; junction bases outside the gene matches: 6. This CDR3 is 15 amino acids long. Germline V gene data show CDR1 as LNHDA and CDR2 as SQIVND (reference sequence). This chain's CDR3 is CASSTSRQGNTEAFF. CDR3 DNA sequence: TGTGCCAGTAGTACCTCAAGACAGGGGAACACTGAAGCTTTCTTT.

The V gene is TRBV19, the J gene TRBJ2-7, with a possible D match to TRBD1 (6 bases). V was cut by 1 base and J by 7 bases, with 14 bases left in between. The CDR3 spans 14 residues. The germline V gene has CDR1 LNHDA and CDR2 SQIVND (reference sequence). The CDR3 loop reads CASSIAWGLREQYF. The CDR3 region has the DNA TGTGCCAGTAGTATAGCCTGGGGGCTTCGGGAGCAGTACTTC.

V gene TRBV2 combines with J gene TRBJ1-2; D is undetermined. Germline V gene sequence: CDR1 SNHLY, CDR2 FYNNEI. Trimming shortened V by 2 bases and J by 5 bases, and 12 bases separated the two germline ends. CDR3 length: 14 residues. CDR3 in amino acids: CASSELGRMYGYTF. The CDR3 nucleotides are TGTGCCAGCAGTGAACTGGGCCGAATGTATGGCTACACCTTC.

The rearrangement links TRBV2 to TRBJ2-2; unclear D gene. V lost 5 bases and J lost 6, with 10 bases in between. The CDR3 has 13 amino acids. CDR1 and CDR2 (germline): SNHLY, FYNNEI. DNA for the CDR3: TGTGCCAGCAGTCCAGGTCTTTCCGGGGAGCTGTTTTTT. Its protein is CASSPGLSGELFF.

CDR3 residues: CASSQWTGANTGELFF. CDR3 coding DNA: TGCGCCAGCAGCCAGTGGACAGGGGCCAACACCGGGGAGCTGTTTTTT. This chain links TRBV4-1 with TRBJ2-2; 9 nucleotides line up with TRBD1. Germline CDR1 is MGHRA and CDR2 is YSYEKL. V lost 3 bases and J lost 2; bases outside the gene matches: 4. The CDR3 runs to 16 residues.

The chain links TRBV4-2 to TRBJ2-3, with TRBD2 matching over 7 bases. Unmatched junction bases numbered 6, after V lost 2 bases and J lost 4 bases. The CDR3 length is 15 residues. Germline V CDR1 and CDR2: LGHNA, YNFKEQ. The CDR3 protein is CASSQNSGFSDTQYF. DNA of the CDR3: TGTGCCAGCAGCCAAAATAGCGGGTTCTCAGATACGCAGTATTTT.